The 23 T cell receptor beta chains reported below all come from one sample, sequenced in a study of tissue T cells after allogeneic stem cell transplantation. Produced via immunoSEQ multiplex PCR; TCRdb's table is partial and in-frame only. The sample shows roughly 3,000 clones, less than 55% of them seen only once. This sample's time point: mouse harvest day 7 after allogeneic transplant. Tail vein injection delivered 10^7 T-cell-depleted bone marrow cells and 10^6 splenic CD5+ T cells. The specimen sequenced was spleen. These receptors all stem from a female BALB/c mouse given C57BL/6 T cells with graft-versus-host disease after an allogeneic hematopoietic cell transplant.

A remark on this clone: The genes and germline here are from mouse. Partial CDR3 DNA: TGTGCCAGCAGTCTGACCCCCATTTCCAACGAAAGATTATTT. Its translation: CASSLTPISNERLF. The complete CDR3 reads CASSLTPISNERLFF. The chain couples TRBV26 to TRBJ1-4; D ambiguous. The read ends 1 residue before the CDR3 terminus; that terminus is restored from the germline J gene. V dropped 2 bases and J dropped 0 bases, with 7 bases sitting between them. The CDR3 contains 15 residues. In germline, CDR1 is KGHPV, CDR2 FQNQEV (reference sequence). Full variable domain (outside the CDR3, taken from reference TRBV26 and TRBJ1-4): NSKVIQTPRYLVKGQGQKAKMRCIPEKGHPVVFWYQQNKNNEFKFLINFQNQEVLQQIDMTEKRFSAECPSNSPCSLEIQSSEAGDSALYLCASSLTPISNERLFFGHGTKLSVL.

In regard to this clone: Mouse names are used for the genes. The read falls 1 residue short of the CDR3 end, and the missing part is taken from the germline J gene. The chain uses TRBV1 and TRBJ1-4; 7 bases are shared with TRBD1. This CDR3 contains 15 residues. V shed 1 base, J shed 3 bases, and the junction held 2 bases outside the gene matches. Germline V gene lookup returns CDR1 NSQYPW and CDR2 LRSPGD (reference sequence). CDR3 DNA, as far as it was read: TGCACCTGCAGTGCAGCCAGGGGGACCAACGAAAGATTATTT. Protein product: CTCSAARGTNERLF. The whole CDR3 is CTCSAARGTNERLFF. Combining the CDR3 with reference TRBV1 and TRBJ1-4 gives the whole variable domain VTLLEQNPRWRLVPRGQAVNLRCILKNSQYPWMSWYQQDLQKQLQWLFTLRSPGDKEVKSLPGADYLATRVTDTELRLQVANMSQGRTLYCTCSAARGTNERLFFGHGTKLSVL.

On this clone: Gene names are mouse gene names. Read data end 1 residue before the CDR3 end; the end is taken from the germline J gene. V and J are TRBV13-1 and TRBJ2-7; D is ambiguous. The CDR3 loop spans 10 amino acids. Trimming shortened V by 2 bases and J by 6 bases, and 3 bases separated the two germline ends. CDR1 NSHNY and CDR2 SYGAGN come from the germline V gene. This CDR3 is CASSEAEQYF. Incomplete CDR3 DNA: TGTGCCAGCAGTGAAGCTGAACAGTAC.

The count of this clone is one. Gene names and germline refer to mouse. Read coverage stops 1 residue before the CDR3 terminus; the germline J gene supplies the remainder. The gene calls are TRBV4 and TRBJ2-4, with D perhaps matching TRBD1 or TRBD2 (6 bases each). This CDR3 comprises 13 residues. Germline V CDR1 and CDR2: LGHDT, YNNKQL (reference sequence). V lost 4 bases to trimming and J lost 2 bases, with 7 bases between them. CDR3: CASSLGAQNTLYF. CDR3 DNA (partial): TGTGCCAGCAGCTTGGGGGCTCAAAACACCTTGTAC. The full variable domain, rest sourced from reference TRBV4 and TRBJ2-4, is ETAVFQTPNYHVTQVGNEVSFNCKQTLGHDTMYWYKQDSKKLLKIMFSYNNKQLIVNETVPRRFSPQSSDKAHLNLRIKSVEPEDSAVYLCASSLGAQNTLYFGAGTRLSVL.

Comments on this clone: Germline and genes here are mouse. The CDR3 DNA, read in part, is TGTGGTGCTGGGTCTACAAACTCCGACTACACC. This encodes CGAGSTNSDYT. The complete CDR3 sequence is CGAGSTNSDYTF. The rearrangement joins TRBV20 to TRBJ1-2; D gene uncertain. The read terminates 1 residue before the CDR3 end, so the remaining end is supplied by the germline J gene. Per germline, CDR1 GFQATS and CDR2 STVNSAI. The CDR3 has 12 amino acids. V was clipped by 5 bases and J by 0 bases, with 7 bases between them.

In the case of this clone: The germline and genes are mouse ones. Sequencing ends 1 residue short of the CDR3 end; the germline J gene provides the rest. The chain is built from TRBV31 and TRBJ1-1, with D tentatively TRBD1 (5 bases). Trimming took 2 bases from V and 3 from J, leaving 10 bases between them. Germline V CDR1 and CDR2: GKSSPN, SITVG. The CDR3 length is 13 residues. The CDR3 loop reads CAWSFQTDTEVFF. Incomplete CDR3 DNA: TGTGCCTGGAGTTTCCAGACAGACACAGAAGTCTTC.

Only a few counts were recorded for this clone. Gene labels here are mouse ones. Partial CDR3 DNA: TGCTCCAGCAGCCAGACAGGGCGGGACTCCGACTACACC. Amino acids: CSSSQTGRDSDYT. The whole CDR3 sequence is CSSSQTGRDSDYTF. J is TRBJ1-2 and V is TRBV23; the D call of TRBD1 is as the table states it, not checked on the DNA. The read gets to within 1 residue of the CDR3 end, and the germline J gene fills in the rest. CDR3 length equals 14 residues. Germline CDR1 reads KGHTA; CDR2 reads FQNQQP.

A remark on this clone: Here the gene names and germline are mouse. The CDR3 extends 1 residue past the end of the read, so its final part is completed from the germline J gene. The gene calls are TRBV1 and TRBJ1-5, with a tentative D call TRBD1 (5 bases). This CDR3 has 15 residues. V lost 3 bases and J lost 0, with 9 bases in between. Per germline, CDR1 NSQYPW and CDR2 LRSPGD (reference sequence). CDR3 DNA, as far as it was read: TGCACCTGCAGTGCCCGACAGAATAACAACCAGGCTCCGCTT. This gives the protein CTCSARQNNNQAPL. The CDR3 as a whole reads CTCSARQNNNQAPLF.

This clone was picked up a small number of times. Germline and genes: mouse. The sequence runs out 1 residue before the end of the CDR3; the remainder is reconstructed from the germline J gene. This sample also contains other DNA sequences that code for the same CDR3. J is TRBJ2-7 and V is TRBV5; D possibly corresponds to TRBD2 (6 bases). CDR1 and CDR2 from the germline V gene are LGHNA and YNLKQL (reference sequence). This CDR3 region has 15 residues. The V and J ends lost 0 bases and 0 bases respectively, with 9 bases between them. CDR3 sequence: CASSQDWGSSYEQYF. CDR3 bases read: TGTGCCAGCAGCCAAGACTGGGGTAGCTCCTATGAACAGTAC.

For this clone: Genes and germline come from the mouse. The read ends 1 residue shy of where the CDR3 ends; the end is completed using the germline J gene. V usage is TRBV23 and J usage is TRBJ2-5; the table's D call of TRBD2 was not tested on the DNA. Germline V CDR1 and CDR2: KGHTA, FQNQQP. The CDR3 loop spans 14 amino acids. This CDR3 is CSSSQSTGEDTQYF. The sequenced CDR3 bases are TGCTCCAGCAGTCAATCGACTGGGGAAGACACCCAGTAC.

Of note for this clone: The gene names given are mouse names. Partial CDR3 DNA: TGTGCCAGCAGCACGGGACAGGGTGGCTACACC. It yields the protein CASSTGQGGYT. The whole CDR3 sequence is CASSTGQGGYTF. The genes are TRBV3 and TRBJ1-2; 9 positions agree with TRBD1. The read stops 1 residue short of the end of the CDR3; the missing end is completed from the germline J gene. CDR3 size: 12 residues. Trimming cost V 5 bases and J 10 bases; bases outside gene matches: 5. CDR1 is SNHLY and CDR2 is FYNGKV in the germline V gene (reference sequence).

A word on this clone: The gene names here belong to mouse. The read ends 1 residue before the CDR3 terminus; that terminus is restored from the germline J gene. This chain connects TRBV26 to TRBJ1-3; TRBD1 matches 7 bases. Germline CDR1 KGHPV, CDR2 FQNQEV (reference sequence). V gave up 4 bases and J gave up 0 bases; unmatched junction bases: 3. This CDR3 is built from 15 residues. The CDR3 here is CASSRGTDSGNTLYF. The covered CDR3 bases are TGTGCCAGCAGTCGTGGGACAGATTCTGGAAATACGCTCTAT.

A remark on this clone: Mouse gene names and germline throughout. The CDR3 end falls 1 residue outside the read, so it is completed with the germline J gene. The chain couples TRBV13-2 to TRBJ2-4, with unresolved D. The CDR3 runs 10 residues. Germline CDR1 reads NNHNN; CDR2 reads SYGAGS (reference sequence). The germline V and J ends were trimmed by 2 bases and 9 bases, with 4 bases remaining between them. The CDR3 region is CASGERTLYF. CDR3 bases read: TGTGCCAGCGGTGAAAGGACCTTGTAC.

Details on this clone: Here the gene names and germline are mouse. This chain's CDR3 is CASSLFPNSDYTF. The sequenced CDR3 bases are TGTGCCAGCAGTCTGTTCCCAAACTCCGACTACACC. This sequence joins TRBV26 and TRBJ1-2; D is unclear. The sequence runs out 1 residue before the end of the CDR3; the remainder is reconstructed from the germline J gene. Germline CDR1 and CDR2: KGHPV and FQNQEV (reference sequence). Trimming stripped 1 base from V and 0 bases from J, with 3 bases between. The CDR3 is 13 residues long.

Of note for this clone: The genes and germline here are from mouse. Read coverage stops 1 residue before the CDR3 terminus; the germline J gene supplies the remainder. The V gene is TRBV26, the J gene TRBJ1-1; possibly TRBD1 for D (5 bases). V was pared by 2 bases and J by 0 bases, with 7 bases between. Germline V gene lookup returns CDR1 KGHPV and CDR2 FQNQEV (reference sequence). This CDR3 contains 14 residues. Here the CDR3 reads CASSLGHSNTEVFF. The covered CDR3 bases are TGTGCCAGCAGTCTGGGACACTCAAACACAGAAGTCTTC.

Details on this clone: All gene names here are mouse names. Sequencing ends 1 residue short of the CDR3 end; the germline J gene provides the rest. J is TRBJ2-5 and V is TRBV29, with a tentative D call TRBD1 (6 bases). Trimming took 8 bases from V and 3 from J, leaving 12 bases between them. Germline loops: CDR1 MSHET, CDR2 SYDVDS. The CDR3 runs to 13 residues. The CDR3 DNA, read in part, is TGTGCTAGCCACCAGGACAGTCAAGACACCCAGTAC. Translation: CASHQDSQDTQY. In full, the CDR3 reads CASHQDSQDTQYF. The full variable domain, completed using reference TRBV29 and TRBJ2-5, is DMKVTQMPRYLIKRMGENVLLECGQDMSHETMYWYRQDPGLGLQLIYISYDVDSNSEGDIPKGYRVSRKKREHFSLILDSAKTNQTSVYFCASHQDSQDTQYFGPGTRLLVL.

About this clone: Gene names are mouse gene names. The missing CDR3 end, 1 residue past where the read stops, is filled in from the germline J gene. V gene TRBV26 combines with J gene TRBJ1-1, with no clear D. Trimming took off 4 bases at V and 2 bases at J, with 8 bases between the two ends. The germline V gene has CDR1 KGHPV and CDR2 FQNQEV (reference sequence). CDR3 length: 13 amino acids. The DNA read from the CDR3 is TGTGCCAGCAGTCCGACACCTAACACAGAAGTCTTC. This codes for CASSPTPNTEVF. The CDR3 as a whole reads CASSPTPNTEVFF. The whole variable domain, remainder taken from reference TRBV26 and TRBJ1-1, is NSKVIQTPRYLVKGQGQKAKMRCIPEKGHPVVFWYQQNKNNEFKFLINFQNQEVLQQIDMTEKRFSAECPSNSPCSLEIQSSEAGDSALYLCASSPTPNTEVFFGKGTRLTVV.

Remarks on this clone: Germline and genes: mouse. This CDR3 is CSSRLGAYAEQFF. Partial CDR3 DNA: TGTAGTTCTAGATTGGGGGCCTATGCTGAGCAGTTC. The rearrangement uses TRBV30 and TRBJ2-1; tentatively, D is TRBD1 or TRBD2 (6 bases each). The read ends 1 residue before the CDR3 terminus; that terminus is restored from the germline J gene. This CDR3 region has 13 residues. The germline CDR1 and CDR2 sequences are SQVVS and ANEGSEA. V was clipped by 2 bases and J by 3 bases, with 8 bases between them.

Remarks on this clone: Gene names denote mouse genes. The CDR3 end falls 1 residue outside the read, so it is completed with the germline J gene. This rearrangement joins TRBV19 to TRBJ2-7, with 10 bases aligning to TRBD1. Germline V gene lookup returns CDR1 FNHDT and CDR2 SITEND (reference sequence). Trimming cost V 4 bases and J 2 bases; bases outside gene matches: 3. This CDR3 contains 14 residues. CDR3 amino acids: CASSPGTGAYEQYF. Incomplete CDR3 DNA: TGTGCCAGCAGTCCCGGGACAGGGGCCTATGAACAGTAC. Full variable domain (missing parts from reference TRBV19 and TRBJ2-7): GGIITQTPKFLIGQEGQKLTLKCQQNFNHDTMYWYRQDSGKGLRLIYYSITENDLQKGDLSEGYDASREKKSSFSLTVTSAQKNEMAVFLCASSPGTGAYEQYFGPGTRLTVL.

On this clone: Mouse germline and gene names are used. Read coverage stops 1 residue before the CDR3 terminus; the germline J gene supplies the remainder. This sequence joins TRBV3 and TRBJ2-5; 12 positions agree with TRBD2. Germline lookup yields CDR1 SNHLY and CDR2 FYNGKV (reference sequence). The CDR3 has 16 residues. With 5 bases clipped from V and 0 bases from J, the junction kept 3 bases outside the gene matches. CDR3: CASSRDWGDNQDTQYF. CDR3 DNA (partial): TGTGCCAGCAGCAGGGACTGGGGGGATAACCAAGACACCCAGTAC.

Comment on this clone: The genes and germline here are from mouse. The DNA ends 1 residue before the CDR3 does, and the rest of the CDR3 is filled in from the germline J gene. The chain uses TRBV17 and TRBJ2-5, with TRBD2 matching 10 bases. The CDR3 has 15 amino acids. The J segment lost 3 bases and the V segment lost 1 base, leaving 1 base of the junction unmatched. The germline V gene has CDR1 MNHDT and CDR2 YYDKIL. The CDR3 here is CASSRVGLGQDTQYF. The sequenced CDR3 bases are TGTGCTAGCAGTAGAGTGGGACTGGGGCAAGACACCCAGTAC.

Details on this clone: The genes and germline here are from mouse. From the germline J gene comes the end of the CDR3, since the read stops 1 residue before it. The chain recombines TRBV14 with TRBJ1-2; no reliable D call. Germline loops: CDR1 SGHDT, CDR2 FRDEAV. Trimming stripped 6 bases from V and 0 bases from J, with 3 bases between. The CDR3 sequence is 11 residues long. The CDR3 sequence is CASKANSDYTF. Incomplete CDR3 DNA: TGTGCCAGCAAAGCAAACTCCGACTACACC.

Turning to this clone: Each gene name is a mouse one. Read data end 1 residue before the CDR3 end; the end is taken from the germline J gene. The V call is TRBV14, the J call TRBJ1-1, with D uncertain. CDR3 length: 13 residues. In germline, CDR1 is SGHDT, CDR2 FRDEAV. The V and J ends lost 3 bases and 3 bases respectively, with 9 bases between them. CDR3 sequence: CASSWRPYTEVFF. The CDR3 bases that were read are TGTGCCAGCAGTTGGAGACCATACACAGAAGTCTTC.